What follows are 24 T cell receptor beta chains derived from one specimen sequenced in a study of cytomegalovirus exposure and HLA in healthy donors. The PCR made use of 60 Vbeta and 13 Jbeta primers. Profiling relied on immunoSEQ multiplex PCR, and the TCRdb table lists in-frame clones only, not all of them. The sample holds roughly 200,000 clones; 77% are singletons and the top ten take around 3.4%. What was sequenced was PBMCs. The receptors here all came from a woman aged 60-70 years in good health and CMV-seropositive.

This rearrangement joins TRBV4-2 to TRBJ2-1; 10 bases map to TRBD2. V lost 5 bases and J lost 6; bases outside the gene matches: 7. This CDR3 spans 15 amino acids. Germline V gene lookup returns CDR1 LGHNA and CDR2 YNFKEQ. CDR3 amino acids: CASSTLAGVPNEQFF. Here the CDR3 DNA reads TGTGCCAGCAGCACCCTAGCGGGAGTCCCCAATGAGCAGTTCTTC.

This clone occurred once. The rearrangement links TRBV5-1 to TRBJ2-2; 7 nucleotides line up with TRBD2. The junction had 8 bases not matched to a gene; V was cut back by 3 bases and J by 6 bases. CDR1 and CDR2 (germline): SGHRS, YFSETQ. The CDR3 sequence is 15 residues long. Here the CDR3 DNA reads TGCGCCAGCAGCTCCTCAACTAGCGTAGCCGGGGAGCTGTTTTTT. The encoded protein is CASSSSTSVAGELFF.

The rearrangement joins TRBV2 to TRBJ1-5; TRBD1 agrees at 9 bases. V shed 7 bases and J 4 bases; nucleotides not matched to a gene: 8. This CDR3 has 15 residues. CDR1 SNHLY and CDR2 FYNNEI come from the germline V gene. Here the CDR3 DNA reads TGTGCCAGCAATCCGGACAGGGGATTTAATCAGCCCCAGCATTTT. This codes for CASNPDRGFNQPQHF.

This clone was detected only a few times. The rearrangement uses TRBV14 and TRBJ2-1; the D gene is possibly TRBD2 (5 bases). The CDR3 is 18 amino acids. V lost 0 bases and J 5 bases, leaving 20 bases between the germline ends. Germline V gene lookup returns CDR1 SGHDN and CDR2 FVKESK. The CDR3: CASSQERSRVLIHNEQFF. The CDR3 nucleotides read TGTGCCAGCAGCCAAGAAAGGTCGAGGGTGTTAATCCACAATGAGCAGTTCTTC. The whole variable domain, filled in from reference TRBV14 and TRBJ2-1, reads EAGVTQFPSHSVIEKGQTVTLRCDPISGHDNLYWYRRVMGKEIKFLLHFVKESKQDESGMPNNRFLAERTGGTYSTLKVQPAELEDSGVYFCASSQERSRVLIHNEQFFGPGTRLTVL.

Of note for this clone: The junction differs from germline at one of its ends, possibly a read error. The J gene is TRBJ1-1, the V gene TRBV19; 8 bases line up with TRBD1. The CDR3 extends over 15 amino acids. CDR1 is LNHDA, CDR2 SQIVND, per germline (reference sequence). The CDR3 bases are TGTGCCAGCAGTAAAAAGACAGGGGCCGGCACTGAAGCTTTCTTT. It specifies CASSKKTGAGTEAFF.

This clone has a handful of counts. This chain links TRBV4-3 with TRBJ1-5, with TRBD1 as a possible D gene (6 bases). The CDR3 is 16 residues long. The germline V and J ends were trimmed by 2 bases and 1 base, with 12 bases remaining between them. Germline V gene sequence: CDR1 LGHNA, CDR2 YSLEER. In DNA form, the CDR3 reads TGCGCCAGCAGCCAAAACTGGGGGCTCAGCAATCAGCCCCAGCATTTT. This sequence encodes CASSQNWGLSNQPQHF.

The chain has TRBV7-9 and TRBJ2-4; D remains unclear. V was cut by 0 bases and J by 6 bases, with 15 bases left in between. Germline V CDR1 and CDR2: SEHNR, FQNEAQ (reference sequence). The CDR3 has 16 residues. The CDR3 spells CASSLASRGDGNIQYF. The CDR3 DNA follows: TGTGCCAGCAGCTTAGCGAGCCGAGGCGACGGAAACATTCAGTACTTC.

J is TRBJ2-3 and V is TRBV27; TRBD2 agrees at 8 bases. In germline, CDR1 is MNHEY, CDR2 SMNVEV (reference sequence). The CDR3 length is 13 residues. The trim removed 7 bases at V and 4 bases at J, leaving 4 bases unmatched. CDR3 loop: CASNGGRSDTQYF. DNA of the CDR3: TGTGCCAGCAATGGCGGGAGGTCAGATACGCAGTATTTT.

The chain recombines TRBV5-4 with TRBJ2-1; D may be TRBD2 (5 bases). Germline loops: CDR1 SGHNT, CDR2 YYREEE (reference sequence). The V end was cut by 1 base, the J end by 7 bases, with 12 bases between. This CDR3 has 14 residues. The CDR3 DNA is TGTGCCAGCAGCTTGCGAGCGGAGAATAATGAGCAGTTCTTC. This sequence encodes CASSLRAENNEQFF.

Here the CDR3 DNA reads TGTGCCAGCAGCTCACAGGGGGAGAGCTACGAGCAGTACTTC. It specifies CASSSQGESYEQYF. The gene calls are TRBV7-9 and TRBJ2-7; 8 positions agree with TRBD1. The germline V gene encodes CDR1 SEHNR and CDR2 FQNEAQ (reference sequence). The CDR3 has 14 residues. With V trimmed by 4 bases and J by 3 bases, 5 bases remained unmatched.

The J gene is TRBJ2-7, the V gene TRBV6-1; D perhaps matches TRBD1 (6 bases). The CDR3 is made up of 15 amino acids. V was cut by 6 bases and J by 5 bases, with 20 bases left in between. Germline values: CDR1 MNHNS, CDR2 SASEGT. The CDR3 nucleotides are TGTGCCAGCAGCGCCCAGGCAGGGGTGCAACACGAGCAGTACTTC. As protein: CASSAQAGVQHEQYF.

The chain has TRBV19 and TRBJ2-1; 11 nucleotides agree with TRBD2. V was clipped by 5 bases and J by 11 bases; unmatched bases: 5. CDR1 is LNHDA, CDR2 SQIVND, per germline (reference sequence). CDR3 length equals 13 residues. CDR3 DNA: TGTGCCAGTAGTCTAGGACTAGCGGGTCAGCAGTTCTTC. It encodes CASSLGLAGQQFF.

The rearrangement links TRBV19 to TRBJ1-6; 7 nucleotides align to TRBD1. The CDR3 contains 15 residues. The germline gives CDR1 LNHDA, CDR2 SQIVND (reference sequence). With 6 bases clipped from V and 9 bases from J, the junction kept 11 bases outside the gene matches. CDR3: CASSYRQGTGSPLHF. The CDR3 region has the DNA TGTGCCAGTAGCTACCGACAGGGCACAGGTTCACCCCTCCACTTT.

Note on this clone: The sample holds other DNA sequences that translate to the same CDR3. This chain links TRBV7-2 with TRBJ1-1; D is unresolved. The germline V gene has CDR1 SGHTA and CDR2 FQGNSA. The CDR3 is 13 residues long. Trimming stripped 4 bases from V and 0 bases from J, with 6 bases between. The CDR3 nucleotides are TGTGCCAGCAGCTCTGGCATGAACACTGAAGCTTTCTTT. It translates to CASSSGMNTEAFF.

V is TRBV15 and J is TRBJ2-1; 9 bases fit TRBD2. V gave up 1 base and J gave up 8 bases; unmatched junction bases: 6. CDR1 and CDR2 from the germline V gene are LNHNV and YYDKDF (reference sequence). The length of the CDR3 is 15 residues. This CDR3 is CATSRVEREVDEQFF. CDR3 nucleotides: TGTGCCACCAGCAGAGTTGAGCGGGAGGTCGATGAGCAGTTCTTC.

The V gene is TRBV5-6, the J gene TRBJ2-5, with 11 bases aligning to TRBD2. The CDR3 has 16 residues. With 4 bases clipped from V and 2 bases from J, the junction kept 7 bases outside the gene matches. Per germline, CDR1 SGHDT and CDR2 YYEEEE. The CDR3 sequence is CASSPRLAGGQETQYF. The CDR3, as DNA: TGTGCCAGCAGCCCCAGGCTAGCGGGGGGACAAGAGACCCAGTACTTC.

The chain employs TRBV7-9 and TRBJ1-4, with TRBD1 matching over 9 bases. Germline V gene sequence: CDR1 SEHNR, CDR2 FQNEAQ (reference sequence). This CDR3 has 15 residues. V was pared by 5 bases and J by 5 bases, with 6 bases of the junction left unmatched. The chain's CDR3 is CASSRSGTGNEKLFF. CDR3 bases: TGTGCCAGCAGCCGAAGTGGGACAGGGAATGAAAAACTGTTTTTT.

The J gene is TRBJ1-1, the V gene TRBV5-6; D unclear. In germline, CDR1 is SGHDT, CDR2 YYEEEE. The CDR3 runs 15 residues. V dropped 4 bases and J dropped 1 base, with 14 bases sitting between them. This CDR3 reads CASSPLRGTNTEAFF. Here the CDR3 DNA reads TGTGCCAGCAGCCCCCTTCGTGGCACGAACACTGAAGCTTTCTTT.

With regard to this clone: The junction departs from germline at one end; a sequencing error may be responsible. The chain combines TRBV19 with TRBJ2-3, with 15 bases matching TRBD2. This CDR3 is 17 amino acids long. Germline V CDR1 and CDR2: LNHDA, SQIVND (reference sequence). CDR3 nucleotides: TGTGCCGGTAGTACCCCGGGACTAGCGGGGGGAGCAGATACGCAGTATTTT. Translation: CAGSTPGLAGGADTQYF.

The chain carries TRBV9 and TRBJ2-3, with TRBD1 matching over 10 bases. There are 15 residues in the CDR3. Germline loops: CDR1 SGDLS, CDR2 YYNGEE. With V trimmed by 2 bases and J by 4 bases, 4 bases remained unmatched. The CDR3 region is CASSVVGQGSDTQYF. The CDR3 nucleotides are TGTGCCAGCAGCGTGGTGGGACAGGGGTCAGATACGCAGTATTTT.

The chain employs TRBV29-1 and TRBJ1-1; possible D gene TRBD1, 6 bases. Trimming took off 6 bases at V and 1 base at J, with 15 bases between the two ends. This CDR3 region has 14 residues. Germline values: CDR1 SQVTM, CDR2 ANQGSEA. The CDR3 DNA reads as TGCAGCGTGACTCTGACAGGAGAGAACACTGAAGCTTTCTTT. Protein: CSVTLTGENTEAFF. Looking up the rest from reference TRBV29-1 and TRBJ1-1 gives the full variable domain: SAVISQKPSRDICQRGTSLTIQCQVDSQVTMMFWYRQQPGQSLTLIATANQGSEATYESGFVIDKFPISRPNLTFSTLTVSNMSPEDSSIYLCSVTLTGENTEAFFGQGTRLTVV.

The chain has TRBV7-2 and TRBJ1-6; D is possibly TRBD1 (5 bases). The CDR3 runs to 14 residues. From germline, CDR1 is SGHTA and CDR2 FQGNSA. The V and J ends lost 3 bases and 6 bases respectively, with 9 bases between them. The CDR3 loop is CASSFRQSNSPLHF. The CDR3 DNA is TGTGCCAGCAGCTTCCGACAGTCTAATTCACCCCTCCACTTT.

The V and J genes are TRBV7-6 and TRBJ1-4, with 8 bases identical to TRBD1. Germline CDR1 is SGHVS and CDR2 is FNYEAQ. Trimming removed 1 base from V and 9 bases from J; junction bases left unmatched: 4. This CDR3 contains 14 residues. The chain's CDR3 is CASSLGGQGQKLFF. In nucleotides, the CDR3 is TGTGCCAGCAGCTTAGGAGGACAGGGTCAAAAACTGTTTTTT.

This clone was seen only a few times. The V and J genes are TRBV18 and TRBJ1-4, with D perhaps matching TRBD1 (5 bases). The V gene's germline CDR1 is KGHSH and CDR2 LQKENI. The CDR3 totals 15 residues. The V end lost 8 bases, the J end lost 8 bases, and 21 bases lay between the germline ends. The CDR3 loop reads CASTLGAGMDEKLFF. DNA of the CDR3: TGTGCCAGCACACTAGGGGCAGGTATGGACGAAAAACTGTTTTTT.